This T cell receptor beta chain was sequenced during a study of metastatic and nonmetastatic thyroid tumors. Study summary: From malignant and benign thyroid patients, repertoires in blood and in tumor or nodule tissue were compared.

With regard to this clone: Its antigen remains unidentified.

No treatment of any kind had been given to any patient before thyroid surgery. Points from the study as a whole: Benign nodules were reported to have significantly lower TCR beta diversity than malignant thyroid tumors, in blood and tumor.

Methods used by the authors: The study took CDR3 differences across clinicopathological groups and made a distant-metastasis classifier for papillary thyroid cancer from them. TCRdb re-called the PCR reads through MiXCR. V and J calls and clone size were set by TCRdb, not the authors. The sample comprises several thousand clones, 30% to 35% of which are singletons, and just over 30% rests with the top ten. Germline V gives CDR1 SGHVS, CDR2 FNYEAQ. V gave up 1 base and J gave up 8 bases; unmatched junction bases: 6. This CDR3 is built from 15 residues. The TCR sequence derives from a male donor with papillary thyroid cancer or a benign thyroid nodule (not recorded which). Some clones in this sample may be carry-over from other donors' samples. The sequenced sample was adjacent normal tissue. This chain links TRBV7-6 with TRBJ2-1, with 9 bases fitting TRBD1. The CDR3 reads CASSLDKGQGYEQFF. The CDR3 region has the DNA TGTGCCAGCAGCTTAGATAAGGGACAGGGCTATGAGCAGTTCTTC.